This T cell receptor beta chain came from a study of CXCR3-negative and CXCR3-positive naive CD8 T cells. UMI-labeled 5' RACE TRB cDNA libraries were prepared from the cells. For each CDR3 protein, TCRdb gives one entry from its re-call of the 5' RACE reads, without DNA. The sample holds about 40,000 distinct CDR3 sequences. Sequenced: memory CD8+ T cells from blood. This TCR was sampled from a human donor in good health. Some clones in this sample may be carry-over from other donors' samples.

The CDR3 spells CASSVGSSYEQYF. The chain uses TRBV9 and TRBJ2-7. The CDR3 consists of 13 residues. Germline values: CDR1 SGDLS, CDR2 YYNGEE.